This T cell receptor (beta chain) appears in the sequencing data of a study of blood T cells in healthy people across ages. Findings and caveats of the study: Observed TCR beta diversity showed a strong correlation with the percentage of naive T cells as measured by flow cytometry.

On this clonotype: Its target is not known.

Germline loops: CDR1 SNHLY, CDR2 FYNNEI. The trim removed 1 base at V and 3 bases at J, leaving 6 bases unmatched. The CDR3 totals 15 residues. Together with a sample-barcoded 5' primer, a J-beta primer mix was included in a second PCR lasting roughly 6 to 12 cycles. Every cDNA was tagged by a template-switch adaptor with 12 random nucleotides. TCRdb itself ran the 5' RACE reads through MiXCR, one entry per CDR3 protein. This sample carries about 640,000 distinct CDR3 sequences, around 54% of them seen once, and the ten largest clones take around 37%. What was sequenced was blood. The genes are TRBV2 and TRBJ2-7; 7 positions agree with TRBD2. The clonotype comes from a man aged 55-75 years in good health. CDR3 amino acids: CASSEGVGGGYEQYF. CDR3 DNA sequence: TGTGCCAGCAGTGAAGGTGTCGGCGGGGGCTACGAGCAGTACTTC.